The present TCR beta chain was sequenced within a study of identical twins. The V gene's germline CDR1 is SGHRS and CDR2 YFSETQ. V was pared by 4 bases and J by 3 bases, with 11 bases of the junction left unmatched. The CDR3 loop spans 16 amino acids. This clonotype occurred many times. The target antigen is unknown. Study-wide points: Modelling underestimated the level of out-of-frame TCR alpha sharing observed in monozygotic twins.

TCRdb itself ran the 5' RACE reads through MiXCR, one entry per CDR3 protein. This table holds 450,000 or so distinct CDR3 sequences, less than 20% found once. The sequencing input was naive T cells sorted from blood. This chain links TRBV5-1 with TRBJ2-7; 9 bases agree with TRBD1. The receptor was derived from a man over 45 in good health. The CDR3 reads CASSRPERDRVYEQYF. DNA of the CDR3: TGCGCCAGCAGCCGACCTGAGAGGGACAGGGTCTACGAGCAGTACTTC.